What follows are 23 T cell receptor beta chains derived from one specimen sequenced in a study of T cell responses to AZD1222 COVID-19 vaccine. Assay: immunoSEQ multiplex PCR; the TCRdb copy retains only in-frame clones and omits some. The sample shows 90,000 to 150,000 clones, roughly 90% of them seen only once. The sample here was peripheral blood, taken 28 days after the second AZD1222 dose. The receptors here all came from an adult who received the AZD1222 COVID-19 vaccine.

This chain joins TRBV12-3 or TRBV12-4 and TRBJ1-4; D unclear. V gave up 5 bases and J gave up 13 bases, with 17 bases separating them. The CDR3 length is 13 residues. CDR3 protein: CASSPDPRSRLFF. The DNA for the CDR3 is TGTGCCAGCAGTCCGGACCCCAGATCCAGACTGTTTTTT.

J is TRBJ1-1 and V is TRBV29-1, with 8 positions matching TRBD1. CDR3 size: 12 residues. The germline V gene encodes CDR1 SQVTM and CDR2 ANQGSEA. V was pared by 6 bases and J by 5 bases, with 5 bases of the junction left unmatched. CDR3 amino acids: CSVDRGGTEAFF. The CDR3 DNA is TGCAGCGTCGACAGGGGAGGGACTGAAGCTTTCTTT.

This chain connects TRBV28 to TRBJ1-5; a weak D match, TRBD1 (6 bases). CDR3 size: 14 residues. Germline CDR1 is MDHEN and CDR2 is SYDVKM. V was trimmed by 6 bases and J by 3 bases, leaving 12 bases between them. CDR3 region: CASRGGQFNQPQHF. As DNA, the CDR3 is TGTGCCAGCAGGGGGGGGCAGTTCAATCAGCCCCAGCATTTT.

This clone was seen just once. The genes are TRBV27 and TRBJ2-1, with D unresolved. Germline V gives CDR1 MNHEY, CDR2 SMNVEV (reference sequence). The V and J ends lost 1 base and 6 bases respectively, with 7 bases between them. The CDR3 loop spans 13 amino acids. The CDR3 spells CASSLWLGNEQFF. CDR3 DNA sequence: TGTGCCAGCAGTTTATGGCTGGGCAATGAGCAGTTCTTC.

The chain carries TRBV10-3 and TRBJ2-1; 7 nucleotides align to TRBD1. Trimming took 2 bases from V and 2 from J; bases not matched to a gene: 6. Germline V gene lookup returns CDR1 ENHRY and CDR2 SYGVKD. CDR3 length equals 16 residues. This CDR3 reads CAISEVGQRTYNEQFF. CDR3 DNA: TGTGCCATCAGTGAGGTGGGACAGCGCACCTACAATGAGCAGTTCTTC.

V gene TRBV12-3 or TRBV12-4 combines with J gene TRBJ2-3; D remains unclear. This CDR3 has 13 amino acids. V lost 6 bases, J lost 3 bases, and 10 bases lay in between. CDR3 sequence: CASRQSSTDTQYF. The CDR3 region has the DNA TGTGCCAGCAGGCAGAGTTCTACAGATACGCAGTATTTT.

The chain carries TRBV15 and TRBJ1-6; D remains ambiguous. The germline V gene has CDR1 LNHNV and CDR2 YYDKDF (reference sequence). Trimming removed 1 base from V and 10 bases from J, with 8 bases in between. The CDR3 consists of 13 residues. DNA for the CDR3: TGTGCCACCAGCAGAGTATTGTCCTCACCCCTCCACTTT. The encoded protein is CATSRVLSSPLHF.

The chain links TRBV19 to TRBJ2-7; D gene uncertain. V was trimmed by 1 base and J by 5 bases, leaving 30 bases between them. This CDR3 has 20 amino acids. Germline lookup yields CDR1 LNHDA and CDR2 SQIVND (reference sequence). The CDR3 loop is CASSIGGIGVTQASFHEQYF. The DNA for the CDR3 is TGTGCCAGTAGTATAGGGGGTATTGGAGTCACCCAGGCAAGCTTCCACGAGCAGTACTTC.

A few counts support this clone. The chain joins TRBV3-1 (or the pseudogene TRBV3-2) to TRBJ2-5; D could derive from TRBD1 or TRBD2 (5 bases each). In germline, CDR1 is LGHDT, CDR2 YNNKEL (reference sequence). The CDR3 contains 18 residues. Trimming stripped 3 bases from V and 0 bases from J, with 20 bases between. The CDR3 DNA reads TGTGCCAGCAGCCACGGGTCAATCCGGGGCACGTACCAAGAGACCCAGTACTTC. Translated: CASSHGSIRGTYQETQYF.

CDR3 residues: CASRVMGGRRLFF. DNA of the CDR3: TGTGCCAGCAGGGTGATGGGGGGGAGACGGCTGTTTTTT. The J gene is TRBJ1-4, the V gene TRBV6-5; D is possibly TRBD1 (5 bases). The V end lost 6 bases, the J end lost 14 bases, and 19 bases lay between the germline ends. CDR1 MNHEY and CDR2 SVGAGI come from the germline V gene. The length of the CDR3 is 13 residues.

The chain carries TRBV3-1 (or the pseudogene TRBV3-2) and TRBJ1-2, with D possibly being TRBD1 (6 bases). Trimming shortened V by 4 bases and J by 3 bases, and 9 bases separated the two germline ends. The CDR3 runs 13 residues. CDR1 and CDR2 from the germline V gene are LGHDT and YNNKEL (reference sequence). CDR3 sequence (DNA): TGTGCCAGCAGCCTCCGGACAGACTATGGCTACACCTTC. Amino acids: CASSLRTDYGYTF.

This chain joins TRBV19 and TRBJ2-7, with D unclear. Trimming removed 0 bases at V and 3 bases at J, with 9 bases between. The CDR3 consists of 14 residues. Germline V gene data show CDR1 as LNHDA and CDR2 as SQIVND (reference sequence). CDR3 sequence (DNA): TGTGCCAGTAGTATAGATCTATCCGGCTACGAGCAGTACTTC. It codes for CASSIDLSGYEQYF. The whole variable domain, remainder taken from reference TRBV19 and TRBJ2-7, is DGGITQSPKYLFRKEGQNVTLSCEQNLNHDAMYWYRQDPGQGLRLIYYSQIVNDFQKGDIAEGYSVSREKKESFPLTVTSAQKNPTAFYLCASSIDLSGYEQYFGPGTRLTVT.

V gene TRBV6-2 or TRBV6-3 combines with J gene TRBJ2-7, with a possible D match to TRBD1 (5 bases). This CDR3 spans 13 amino acids. Trimming removed 5 bases from V and 2 bases from J, with 10 bases in between. CDR1 MNHEY and CDR2 SVGEGT come from the germline V gene. The CDR3 loop reads CASSLQETYEQYF. CDR3 sequence (DNA): TGTGCCAGCAGTCTACAGGAGACCTACGAGCAGTACTTC.

In DNA, the CDR3 is TGTGCCACCAGTAATGGGGCAGGGAGCTCCTACAATGAGCAGTTCTTC. Translation: CATSNGAGSSYNEQFF. The rearrangement links TRBV24-1 to TRBJ2-1; D may match TRBD1 or TRBD2 (5 bases each). Germline CDR1 reads KGHDR; CDR2 reads SFDVKD. CDR3 length: 16 amino acids. Trimming removed 6 bases at V and 0 bases at J, with 14 bases between.

The rearrangement links TRBV3-1 (or the pseudogene TRBV3-2) to TRBJ1-6, with 7 bases fitting TRBD1. This CDR3 comprises 14 residues. The V gene's germline CDR1 is LGHDT and CDR2 YNNKEL (reference sequence). The junction had 8 bases not matched to a gene; V was cut back by 5 bases and J by 10 bases. In DNA, the CDR3 is TGTGCCAGCAGCGTGGACAGGTCGAAATCACCCCTCCACTTT. It encodes CASSVDRSKSPLHF.

This clone was detected only once. V gene TRBV4-2 combines with J gene TRBJ2-3; the match to TRBD2 covers 12 bases. The CDR3 runs to 16 residues. Germline lookup yields CDR1 LGHNA and CDR2 YNFKEQ. The junction had 5 bases not matched to a gene; V was cut back by 2 bases and J by 5 bases. The chain's CDR3 is CASSQMTSGREDTQYF. As DNA, the CDR3 is TGTGCCAGCAGCCAAATGACTAGCGGGAGAGAAGATACGCAGTATTTT.

This chain joins TRBV12-3 or TRBV12-4 and TRBJ2-7, with D perhaps given as TRBD1 or TRBD2 (5 bases each). The length of the CDR3 is 12 residues. Deletions cut 4 bases from V and 7 bases from J, with 11 bases between. CDR3 residues: CASSSLGEEQYF. The CDR3 bases are TGTGCCAGCAGTTCCCTGGGGGAGGAGCAGTACTTC.

The chain has TRBV28 and TRBJ1-5, with 9 positions matching TRBD1. CDR3 length equals 19 residues. Per the germline V gene, CDR1 is MDHEN and CDR2 is SYDVKM. V shed 3 bases, J shed 2 bases, and the junction held 14 bases outside the gene matches. The CDR3 loop reads CASSLAGTGRLGGNQPQHF. CDR3 bases: TGTGCCAGCAGTTTGGCCGGGACAGGGAGGCTAGGAGGCAATCAGCCCCAGCATTTT.

The rearrangement uses TRBV19 and TRBJ2-2, with TRBD1 matching over 8 bases. Germline-derived CDR1 and CDR2 are LNHDA and SQIVND (reference sequence). V lost 11 bases to trimming and J lost 1 base; unmatched junction nucleotides: 6. The CDR3 is 14 amino acids. The CDR3 loop reads CAAVDRGNTGELFF. CDR3 sequence (DNA): TGTGCCGCCGTCGACAGGGGGAACACCGGGGAGCTGTTTTTT.

In DNA form, the CDR3 reads TGCGCCAGCAGCCTTGAAGCGGGAAACTATGGCTACACCTTC. It yields the protein CASSLEAGNYGYTF. V is TRBV4-1 and J is TRBJ1-2; the D is unclear. CDR1 is MGHRA, CDR2 YSYEKL, per germline. The CDR3 has 14 residues. Trimming took 4 bases from V and 2 from J, leaving 11 bases between them.

V and J are TRBV5-8 and TRBJ2-2; D remains ambiguous. V lost 4 bases and J 5 bases, leaving 3 bases between the germline ends. CDR3 length: 11 amino acids. Germline-derived CDR1 and CDR2 are SGHTS and YDEGEE. DNA for the CDR3: TGTGCCAGCAGCCGGACCGGGGAGCTGTTTTTT. It encodes CASSRTGELFF.

The chain joins TRBV18 to TRBJ1-1; perhaps TRBD1 as D (5 bases). The germline V gene has CDR1 KGHSH and CDR2 LQKENI. Trimming left V 1 base short and J 3 bases short, with 15 bases between. CDR3 length: 16 amino acids. The CDR3 is CASSPLSGGTDTEAFF. The DNA of the CDR3 is TGTGCCAGCTCACCACTGAGTGGGGGGACGGACACTGAAGCTTTCTTT.

This rearrangement joins TRBV10-3 to TRBJ1-1; 8 nucleotides match TRBD1. The CDR3 spans 15 residues. V lost 4 bases to trimming and J lost 4 bases; unmatched junction nucleotides: 8. Germline CDR1 ENHRY, CDR2 SYGVKD. The DNA of the CDR3 is TGTGCCATCAGTGCCAGACAGGGGACGAGCACTGAAGCTTTCTTT. Residues: CAISARQGTSTEAFF.